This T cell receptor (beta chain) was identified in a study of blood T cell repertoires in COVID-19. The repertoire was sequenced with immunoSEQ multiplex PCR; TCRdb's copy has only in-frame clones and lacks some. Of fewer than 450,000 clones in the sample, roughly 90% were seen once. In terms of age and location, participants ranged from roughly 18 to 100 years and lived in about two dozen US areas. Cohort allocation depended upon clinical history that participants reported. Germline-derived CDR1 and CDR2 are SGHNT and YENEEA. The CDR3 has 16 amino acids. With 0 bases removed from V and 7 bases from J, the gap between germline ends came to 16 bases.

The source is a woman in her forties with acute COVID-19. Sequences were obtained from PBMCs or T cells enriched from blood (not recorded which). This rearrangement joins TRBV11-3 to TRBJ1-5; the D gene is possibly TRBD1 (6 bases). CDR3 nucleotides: TGTGCCAGCAGCTTAGATGATTTGGGGGACACCCAGCCCCAGCATTTT. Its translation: CASSLDDLGDTQPQHF.